The TCR beta chain under discussion was sequenced for a study of Ad26.COV2.S vaccination and SARS-CoV-2 variants. Study summary: In the study, Ad26.COV2.S was injected intramuscularly once, or twice 56 days apart.

Treatment defined: around 19 received Ad26.COV2.S at low or high dose, single or two shots; roughly five received placebo; per-sample allocation not given. Sampling occurred on day 63 after the first vaccine or placebo injection. SARS-CoV-2 spike from the Wuhan strain was encoded by the vaccine, an Ad26 vector. The table came from immunoSEQ multiplex PCR; TCRdb's copy has only in-frame clones and leaves some out. This sample yields about 390,000 clones, of which approximately 92% are seen a single time; more than 1.5% belongs to the top ten. This CDR3 has 17 amino acids. Looked up from germline, CDR1 is MGHRA and CDR2 is YSYEKL. The V segment lost 4 bases and the J segment 5 bases; nucleotides outside the gene matches: 13.

The rearrangement joins TRBV4-1 to TRBJ2-1; 8 nucleotides agree with TRBD2. The TCR originated in a person aged 18-65 years who received the Ad26.COV2.S COVID-19 vaccine or a placebo. The sample was peripheral blood, taken in a trial of Ad26.COV2.S vaccine versus placebo. The CDR3 loop is CASSPLLSGGPDNEQFF. In DNA, the CDR3 is TGCGCCAGCAGCCCCCTCCTCAGCGGGGGACCTGACAATGAGCAGTTCTTC.